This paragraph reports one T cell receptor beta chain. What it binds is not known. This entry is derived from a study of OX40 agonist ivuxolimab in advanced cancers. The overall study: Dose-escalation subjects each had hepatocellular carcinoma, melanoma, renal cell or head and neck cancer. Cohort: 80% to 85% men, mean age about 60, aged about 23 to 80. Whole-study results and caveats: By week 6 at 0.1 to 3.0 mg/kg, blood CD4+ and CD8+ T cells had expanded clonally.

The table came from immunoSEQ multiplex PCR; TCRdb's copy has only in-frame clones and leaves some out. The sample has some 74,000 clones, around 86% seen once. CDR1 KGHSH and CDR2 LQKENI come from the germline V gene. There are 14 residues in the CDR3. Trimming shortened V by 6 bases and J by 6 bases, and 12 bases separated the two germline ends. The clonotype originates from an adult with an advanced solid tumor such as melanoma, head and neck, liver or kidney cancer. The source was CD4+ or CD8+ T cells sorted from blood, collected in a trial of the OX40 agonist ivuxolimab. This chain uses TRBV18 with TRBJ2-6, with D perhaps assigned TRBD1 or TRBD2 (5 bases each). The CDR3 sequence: CASSRQRAANVLTF. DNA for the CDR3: TGTGCCAGCTCGCGACAGAGGGCGGCCAACGTCCTGACTTTC.